This T cell receptor (beta chain) comes out of a study of OX40 agonist ivuxolimab in advanced cancers. Across the study: At about 82% male, the cohort had a mean age of about 60 years, ranging from about 23 to 79.

Of note for this clone: The antigen remains undetermined.

V lost 4 bases to trimming and J lost 0 bases, with 3 bases between them. In germline, CDR1 is SGHTA, CDR2 FQGNSA. CDR3 length: 13 residues. TCRdb's copy holds only in-frame clones and misses some; the assay was immunoSEQ multiplex PCR. The sample has around 56,000 clones, roughly 82% seen once; the top ten hold more than 3.5%. The study's findings and limits: The expanded peripheral T cells' antigen specificity was not determined. At 0.1 to 3.0 mg/kg, CD4+ and CD8+ blood T cells expanded clonally by week 6. Low normalized clonal expansion also occurred in some nonresponding patients.

Sequenced here: CD4+ or CD8+ T cells sorted from blood, sampled in a trial of the OX40 agonist ivuxolimab. The receptor was derived from an adult with an advanced solid tumor such as melanoma, head and neck, liver or kidney cancer. The genes are TRBV7-2 and TRBJ1-4; D gene uncertain. CDR3: CASSSATNEKLFF. The CDR3 DNA is TGTGCCAGCAGCTCTGCAACTAATGAAAAACTGTTTTTT.